The 11 T cell receptor beta chains reported below all come from one sample, sequenced in a study of cytomegalovirus exposure and HLA in healthy donors. PCR was performed using 60 Vbeta and 13 Jbeta primers. The table came from immunoSEQ multiplex PCR; TCRdb's copy has only in-frame clones and leaves some out. This table holds around 170,000 clones, roughly 80% found once. The sample was PBMCs. The receptors were sampled from a man aged 50 to 60 in good health and CMV-seronegative.

With regard to this clone: Other DNA sequences in this specimen translate into the identical CDR3. The CDR3 region is CASSQERSPVLEQYF. CDR3 in DNA: TGCGCCAGCAGCCAAGAGAGGAGCCCCGTCCTTGAGCAGTACTTC. The gene calls are TRBV4-3 and TRBJ2-7; no definite D call. There are 15 residues in the CDR3. V lost 0 bases, J lost 7 bases, and 16 bases lay in between. CDR1 is LGHNA and CDR2 is YSLEER in the germline V gene.

Concerning this clone itself: One end of the junction fails to match germline, which may point to a read error. The same CDR3 arises from other DNA sequences in this sample as well. The rearrangement joins TRBV7-6 to TRBJ2-5; D gene uncertain. The CDR3 totals 11 residues. Germline V lookup: CDR1 SGHVS, CDR2 FNYEAQ. This chain's CDR3 is CASRYEETQYF. As DNA, the CDR3 is TGCGCCAGCAGATACGAGGAGACCCAGTACTTC.

The rearrangement uses TRBV7-9 and TRBJ2-1; D not resolved. V shed 3 bases and J shed 0 bases, with 9 bases lying between them. The V gene's germline CDR1 is SEHNR and CDR2 FQNEAQ (reference sequence). The CDR3 contains 15 residues. For the CDR3, the DNA is TGTGCCAGCAGCTTGCTGGCTAGCTCCTACAATGAGCAGTTCTTC. This codes for CASSLLASSYNEQFF. Using reference TRBV7-9 and TRBJ2-1 for the parts outside the CDR3, the full variable domain is DTGVSQNPRHKITKRGQNVTFRCDPISEHNRLYWYRQTLGQGPEFLTYFQNEAQLEKSRLLSDRFSAERPKGSFSTLEIQRTEQGDSAMYLCASSLLASSYNEQFFGPGTRLTVL.

This clone has just a few counts. The rearrangement joins TRBV13 to TRBJ1-4; 9 nucleotides align to TRBD1. The J segment lost 5 bases and the V segment lost 3 bases, leaving 7 bases of the junction unmatched. Germline V gene data show CDR1 as PRHDT and CDR2 as FYEKMQ (reference sequence). There are 16 residues in the CDR3. Here the CDR3 reads CASSFQTGTGNEKLFF. The CDR3 region has the DNA TGTGCCAGCAGCTTTCAAACCGGGACAGGGAATGAAAAACTGTTTTTT.

This clone was counted a single time. The chain employs TRBV11-2 and TRBJ2-1, with D unclear. Germline V gene lookup returns CDR1 SGHAT and CDR2 FQNNGV. The ends were cut back, 5 bases at V and 4 bases at J, with 12 bases in the middle. This CDR3 has 14 residues. This chain's CDR3 is CASSPSVGYNEQFF. The DNA for the CDR3 is TGTGCCAGCAGCCCATCGGTTGGTTACAATGAGCAGTTCTTC.

The J gene is TRBJ1-5, the V gene TRBV2; no firm D call. Germline V CDR1 and CDR2: SNHLY, FYNNEI. This CDR3 has 15 amino acids. Between the trimmed V and J ends, which lost 0 bases and 2 bases, there was a span of 8 bases. Here the CDR3 DNA reads TGTGCCAGCAGTGAAGCGAGGCACCGCAATCAGCCCCAGCATTTT. Encoded protein: CASSEARHRNQPQHF.

This chain connects TRBV19 to TRBJ1-2; no definite D call. Germline loops: CDR1 LNHDA, CDR2 SQIVND (reference sequence). There are 13 residues in the CDR3. Trimming shortened V by 2 bases and J by 5 bases, and 9 bases separated the two germline ends. CDR3 coding DNA: TGTGCCAGTAGTATATTCGGCGGTTATGGCTACACCTTC. Translation gives CASSIFGGYGYTF.

This clone appeared once. V is TRBV7-2 and J is TRBJ1-4; TRBD1 aligns across 10 bases. The CDR3 totals 15 residues. V lost 0 bases, J lost 6 bases, and 1 base stayed unmatched. Germline lookup yields CDR1 SGHTA and CDR2 FQGNSA. Here the CDR3 DNA reads TGTGCCAGCAGCTTAGCGGGACAGGGGTATGAAAAACTGTTTTTT. Protein product: CASSLAGQGYEKLFF.

This clone was seen more than once but under ten times. The genes are TRBV6-1 and TRBJ1-3; no clear D gene. The CDR3 spans 14 residues. Germline values: CDR1 MNHNS, CDR2 SASEGT. V lost 5 bases and J lost 0, with 8 bases in between. The CDR3 loop reads CASSLGSSGNTIYF. CDR3 nucleotide sequence: TGTGCCAGCAGTTTAGGGAGCTCTGGAAACACCATATATTTT.

The genes are TRBV7-2 and TRBJ1-2; D is uncertain. The CDR3 contains 13 residues. Germline V gene lookup returns CDR1 SGHTA and CDR2 FQGNSA. V was trimmed by 5 bases and J by 1 base, leaving 8 bases between them. The CDR3 region has the DNA TGTGCCAGCAGCAGTTCCGGTAACTATGGCTACACCTTC. Protein: CASSSSGNYGYTF. Drawing the rest from reference TRBV7-2 and TRBJ1-2, the complete variable domain is GAGVSQSPSNKVTEKGKDVELRCDPISGHTALYWYRQSLGQGLEFLIYFQGNSAPDKSGLPSDRFSAERTGGSVSTLTIQRTQQEDSAVYLCASSSSGNYGYTFGSGTRLTVV.

The chain combines TRBV7-6 with TRBJ2-5, with 7 bases aligning to TRBD1. The CDR3 sequence is 13 residues long. Trimming took 3 bases from V and 4 from J; bases not matched to a gene: 2. CDR1 is SGHVS and CDR2 is FNYEAQ in the germline V gene. CDR3 residues: CASSFRQGETQYF. The DNA of the CDR3 is TGTGCCAGCAGCTTTCGACAGGGAGAGACCCAGTACTTC.